The 29 T cell receptor beta chains listed next were all sequenced from one sample in a study of blood T cell repertoires in COVID-19. Some clones are missing from TCRdb's copy, which holds only in-frame ones; the method was immunoSEQ multiplex PCR. The table includes over 130,000 clones, approximately 88% detected once. The sample comprised peripheral blood. The receptor source for this set is a human donor in a cohort sampled during active COVID-19.

The V gene is TRBV5-1, the J gene TRBJ2-7; D unclear. Germline loops: CDR1 SGHRS, CDR2 YFSETQ. This CDR3 is built from 13 residues. The V end was cut by 3 bases, the J end by 2 bases, with 9 bases between. Here the CDR3 reads CASSSQYPYEQYF. DNA of the CDR3: TGCGCCAGCAGCTCTCAGTACCCCTACGAGCAGTACTTC.

This chain joins TRBV30 and TRBJ2-7; TRBD1 might be the D (6 bases). In germline, CDR1 is GTSNPN, CDR2 SVGIG (reference sequence). V lost 3 bases and J 4 bases, leaving 10 bases between the germline ends. This CDR3 comprises 12 residues. CDR3 bases: TGTGCCTGGAGGTCGCAGGGGTACGAGCAGTACTTC. It yields the protein CAWRSQGYEQYF.

CDR3 coding DNA: TGTGCCAGCAGCTATCTTATACAGCAATCCTACAATGAGCAGTTCTTC. Protein: CASSYLIQQSYNEQFF. The chain uses TRBV5-8 and TRBJ2-1, with D uncertain. With 3 bases removed from V and 1 base from J, the gap between germline ends came to 14 bases. Germline CDR1 reads SGHTS; CDR2 reads YDEGEE. There are 16 residues in the CDR3.

J is TRBJ1-5 and V is TRBV27; D uncertain. V was shortened by 3 bases and J by 3 bases, with 3 bases between the two germline ends. Germline V gene lookup returns CDR1 MNHEY and CDR2 SMNVEV (reference sequence). The CDR3 spans 12 residues. For the CDR3, the DNA is TGTGCCAGCAGTTTTCACAATCAGCCCCAGCATTTT. Translation gives CASSFHNQPQHF.

The chain is built from TRBV6-1 and TRBJ2-3; 10 bases map to TRBD2. This CDR3 spans 16 amino acids. With 2 bases clipped from V and 4 bases from J, the junction kept 6 bases outside the gene matches. Germline CDR1 is MNHNS and CDR2 is SASEGT. CDR3 in DNA: TGTGCCAGCAGTGAATTTAGCGGGGGGAGGTCAGATACGCAGTATTTT. This sequence encodes CASSEFSGGRSDTQYF.

This chain connects TRBV11-2 to TRBJ1-1; 7 bases align to TRBD1. Germline CDR1 reads SGHAT; CDR2 reads FQNNGV. V trimming: 3 bases; J trimming: 7 bases; junction bases outside the gene matches: 5. This CDR3 comprises 13 residues. CDR3 residues: CASSLGTDGEAFF. The CDR3 DNA follows: TGTGCCAGCAGCTTGGGGACAGACGGTGAAGCTTTCTTT. The entire variable domain, with the rest obtained from reference TRBV11-2 and TRBJ1-1, is as follows: EAGVAQSPRYKIIEKRQSVAFWCNPISGHATLYWYQQILGQGPKLLIQFQNNGVVDDSQLPKDRFSAERLKGVDSTLKIQPAKLEDSAVYLCASSLGTDGEAFFGQGTRLTVV.

The chain has TRBV7-8 and TRBJ1-5; TRBD1 aligns across 9 bases. The germline V gene has CDR1 SGHVS and CDR2 FQNEAQ. The CDR3 runs 14 residues. V dropped 4 bases and J dropped 5; count of bases not matched to a gene: 3. This CDR3 is CASSWGQGDQPQHF. CDR3 coding DNA: TGTGCCAGCAGCTGGGGACAGGGCGATCAGCCCCAGCATTTT.

Only one count was recorded for this clone. In nucleotides, the CDR3 is TGTGCCAGCAGTGAGGAGGGGCATCAGCCCCAGCATTTT. Residues: CASSEEGHQPQHF. The gene calls are TRBV2 and TRBJ1-5; D perhaps matches TRBD1 (5 bases). This CDR3 region has 13 residues. Germline assignment: CDR1 SNHLY and CDR2 FYNNEI. Trimming pared 3 bases from V and 5 bases from J, leaving 8 bases between. The entire variable domain, with the rest obtained from reference TRBV2 and TRBJ1-5, is as follows: EPEVTQTPSHQVTQMGQEVILRCVPISNHLYFYWYRQILGQKVEFLVSFYNNEISEKSEIFDDQFSVERPDGSNFTLKIRSTKLEDSAMYFCASSEEGHQPQHFGDGTRLSIL.

The chain combines TRBV5-4 with TRBJ1-1; D uncertain. The germline V gene encodes CDR1 SGHNT and CDR2 YYREEE (reference sequence). The CDR3 extends over 13 amino acids. Trimming shortened V by 4 bases and J by 1 base, and 8 bases separated the two germline ends. The CDR3 DNA reads as TGTGCCAGCAGCCGCAGTGAGAACACTGAAGCTTTCTTT. Its translation: CASSRSENTEAFF.

V is TRBV24-1 and J is TRBJ1-3; the match to TRBD1 covers 8 bases. The CDR3 is made up of 16 amino acids. The germline CDR1 and CDR2 sequences are KGHDR and SFDVKD. V was pared by 3 bases and J by 2 bases, with 5 bases of the junction left unmatched. In DNA, the CDR3 is TGTGCCACCAGTGATACGGGACAGGTAGCTGGAAACACCATATATTTT. This codes for CATSDTGQVAGNTIYF.

This clone appeared once. The V gene is TRBV6-5, the J gene TRBJ1-6; 10 bases line up with TRBD1. CDR1 MNHEY and CDR2 SVGAGI come from the germline V gene. V lost 6 bases to trimming and J lost 4 bases; unmatched junction nucleotides: 3. The CDR3 is made up of 15 amino acids. CDR3 loop: CASRRDRGYNSPLHF. The CDR3 region has the DNA TGTGCCAGCAGACGGGACAGGGGTTATAATTCACCCCTCCACTTT.

The V call is TRBV7-8, the J call TRBJ2-5; TRBD1 aligns across 9 bases. The CDR3 contains 15 residues. With 4 bases clipped from V and 5 bases from J, the junction kept 8 bases outside the gene matches. Looked up from germline, CDR1 is SGHVS and CDR2 is FQNEAQ. The CDR3 nucleotides read TGTGCCAGCAGCTACTCGGACAGGGGAGCTGAGACCCAGTACTTC. Translated: CASSYSDRGAETQYF.

The chain uses TRBV6-5 and TRBJ1-5; 8 bases are a match to TRBD1. The germline gives CDR1 MNHEY, CDR2 SVGAGI. The J segment lost 4 bases and the V segment lost 5 bases, leaving 7 bases of the junction unmatched. The CDR3 is made up of 15 amino acids. DNA of the CDR3: TGTGCCAGCAGTCCGGGGACAGGCTCAAATCAGCCCCAGCATTTT. It translates to CASSPGTGSNQPQHF.

This chain links TRBV10-2 with TRBJ2-7; 8 positions match TRBD2. The CDR3 sequence is 16 residues long. V lost 4 bases and J lost 3; bases outside the gene matches: 11. Germline values: CDR1 WSHSY, CDR2 SAAADI. DNA for the CDR3: TGCGCCAGCAGTGTAACTACCGGGACTAGAATCTACGAGCAGTACTTC. Protein: CASSVTTGTRIYEQYF.

The rearrangement links TRBV5-4 to TRBJ2-7; D might be TRBD1 (5 bases). Trimming pared 0 bases from V and 2 bases from J, leaving 12 bases between. Germline V CDR1 and CDR2: SGHNT, YYREEE (reference sequence). The CDR3 length is 15 residues. This CDR3 reads CASSLVGLSAYEQYF. The CDR3 region has the DNA TGTGCCAGCAGCTTGGTGGGGCTATCAGCCTACGAGCAGTACTTC.

The CDR3 here is CASSYLGGGYGYTF. The DNA for the CDR3 is TGTGCCAGCAGCTACCTAGGGGGCGGGTATGGCTACACCTTC. This sequence joins TRBV6-5 and TRBJ1-2, with 7 bases identical to TRBD1. This CDR3 contains 14 residues. V was clipped by 6 bases and J by 5 bases; unmatched bases: 9. Germline V lookup: CDR1 MNHEY, CDR2 SVGAGI.

V usage is TRBV6-5 and J usage is TRBJ2-1; TRBD2 agrees at 11 bases. CDR1 is MNHEY and CDR2 is SVGAGI in the germline V gene. With V trimmed by 6 bases and J by 10 bases, 8 bases remained unmatched. The length of the CDR3 is 14 residues. The CDR3 sequence: CASRISGGAYEQFF. Written as DNA, the CDR3 is TGTGCCAGCAGGATTAGCGGGGGGGCTTACGAGCAGTTCTTC.

The V call is TRBV12-3 or TRBV12-4, the J call TRBJ2-2; perhaps TRBD1 as D (7 bases). This CDR3 is 12 amino acids long. Trimming took off 5 bases at V and 8 bases at J, with 9 bases between the two ends. The CDR3 DNA is TGTGCCAGCAGTCAGGGGGGAGGGGAGCTGTTTTTT. This sequence encodes CASSQGGGELFF.

This rearrangement joins TRBV5-1 to TRBJ2-7; no clear D gene. Germline V gives CDR1 SGHRS, CDR2 YFSETQ. This CDR3 spans 14 amino acids. Trimming left V 0 bases short and J 5 bases short, with 12 bases between. The chain's CDR3 is CASSLDLSADEQYF. DNA for the CDR3: TGCGCCAGCAGCTTGGACCTCAGTGCCGACGAGCAGTACTTC.

This clone was recorded once. This chain joins TRBV7-9 and TRBJ2-7; TRBD1 matches 7 bases. J was trimmed by 6 bases and V by 1 base; bases with no gene match: 9. CDR3 length: 15 amino acids. The germline V gene encodes CDR1 SEHNR and CDR2 FQNEAQ (reference sequence). Here the CDR3 reads CASSLEGAGFFEQYF. The DNA of the CDR3 is TGTGCCAGCAGCTTAGAGGGGGCGGGTTTCTTCGAGCAGTACTTC.

The rearrangement joins TRBV4-2 to TRBJ1-6; D is undetermined. Germline CDR1 reads LGHNA; CDR2 reads YNFKEQ. Trimming took off 0 bases at V and 6 bases at J, with 12 bases between the two ends. The CDR3 contains 16 residues. CDR3 nucleotide sequence: TGTGCCAGCAGCCAAGAATCGGGGATAGGTAATTCACCCCTCCACTTT. It encodes CASSQESGIGNSPLHF.

The chain has TRBV5-1 and TRBJ2-3, with 8 bases identical to TRBD2. Per the germline V gene, CDR1 is SGHRS and CDR2 is YFSETQ. The length of the CDR3 is 17 residues. V lost 0 bases to trimming and J lost 0 bases; unmatched junction nucleotides: 6. CDR3: CASSLGGGRTSTDTQYF. The CDR3 nucleotides read TGCGCCAGCAGCTTGGGCGGGGGGCGAACTAGCACAGATACGCAGTATTTT.

The V gene is TRBV30, the J gene TRBJ1-6, with TRBD1 identical over 9 bases. The CDR3 totals 17 residues. CDR1 is GTSNPN, CDR2 SVGIG, per germline (reference sequence). The ends lost 1 base at V and 8 bases at J; junction bases unmatched: 12. The CDR3 DNA reads as TGTGCCTGGAGTGGAAAGACGGGACAGGGAAATCATTCACCCCTCCACTTT. Its translation is CAWSGKTGQGNHSPLHF.

The rearrangement uses TRBV4-3 and TRBJ2-7; 9 bases agree with TRBD1. This CDR3 region has 15 residues. The germline V gene encodes CDR1 LGHNA and CDR2 YSLEER. V gave up 0 bases and J gave up 3 bases; unmatched junction bases: 3. CDR3 in amino acids: CASSQEGQGLYEQYF. For the CDR3, the DNA is TGCGCCAGCAGCCAAGAGGGACAGGGCCTCTACGAGCAGTACTTC.

This clone showed up just once. The rearrangement joins TRBV30 to TRBJ1-1; D remains ambiguous. CDR1 and CDR2 from the germline V gene are GTSNPN and SVGIG (reference sequence). The germline V and J ends were trimmed by 8 bases and 4 bases, with 17 bases remaining between them. The CDR3 runs to 13 residues. Here the CDR3 reads CAGGGEMSTEAFF. The CDR3 DNA reads TGTGCCGGAGGTGGAGAGATGAGCACTGAAGCTTTCTTT. Complete variable domain (other parts from reference TRBV30 and TRBJ1-1): SQTIHQWPATLVQPVGSPLSLECTVEGTSNPNLYWYRQAAGRGLQLLFYSVGIGQISSEVPQNLSASRPQDRQFILSSKKLLLSDSGFYLCAGGGEMSTEAFFGQGTRLTVV.

J is TRBJ1-1 and V is TRBV2; D call uncertain. The CDR3 covers 13 residues. V was cut by 2 bases and J by 2 bases, with 6 bases left in between. Germline V gene data show CDR1 as SNHLY and CDR2 as FYNNEI. DNA of the CDR3: TGTGCCAGCAGTGAAATTCCAAACACTGAAGCTTTCTTT. Its translation: CASSEIPNTEAFF.

The J gene is TRBJ2-7, the V gene TRBV27; 8 bases fit TRBD2. V shed 3 bases and J 6 bases; nucleotides not matched to a gene: 10. This CDR3 has 15 residues. Germline CDR1 reads MNHEY; CDR2 reads SMNVEV (reference sequence). The CDR3 nucleotides are TGTGCCAGCAGTTTCGTGGGTCGGGGGGGCCGCGAGCAGTACTTC. Encoded protein: CASSFVGRGGREQYF.

V and J are TRBV29-1 and TRBJ2-7; 7 bases align to TRBD1. V shed 5 bases and J 2 bases; nucleotides not matched to a gene: 3. This CDR3 spans 12 amino acids. The germline gives CDR1 SQVTM, CDR2 ANQGSEA. DNA of the CDR3: TGCAGCGTTCGGGACAGAGCCTACGAGCAGTACTTC. The encoded protein is CSVRDRAYEQYF.

The gene calls are TRBV7-8 and TRBJ2-1; D is possibly TRBD2 (7 bases). CDR1 and CDR2 from the germline V gene are SGHVS and FQNEAQ. The CDR3 is 17 amino acids. Trimming removed 5 bases from V and 4 bases from J, with 21 bases in between. For the CDR3, the DNA is TGTGCCAGCAGCCCAGGTCCGGGCGGGGGCTCTTACAATGAGCAGTTCTTC. Protein sequence: CASSPGPGGGSYNEQFF.